This passage covers 25 T cell receptor beta chains from one sample sequenced in a study of blood T cell repertoires in COVID-19. Only in-frame clones appear in the TCRdb table, and some are missing; sequencing was by immunoSEQ multiplex PCR. The sample has some 50,000 clones; about nine tenths are singletons. Specimen: peripheral blood. Receptors originate from a human donor in a cohort sampled during active COVID-19.

In its sample, this clone was seen a few times. The chain combines TRBV5-4 with TRBJ2-7, with D unclear. V dropped 3 bases and J dropped 4 bases, with 14 bases sitting between them. Germline V gives CDR1 SGHNT, CDR2 YYREEE (reference sequence). The CDR3 spans 14 residues. CDR3 sequence: CASSSVHQRYEQYF. The CDR3 nucleotides read TGTGCCAGCAGCTCAGTCCACCAGAGGTACGAGCAGTACTTC. Together with reference TRBV5-4 and TRBJ2-7, the CDR3 gives the full variable domain: ETGVTQSPTHLIKTRGQQVTLRCSSQSGHNTVSWYQQALGQGPQFIFQYYREEENGRGNFPPRFSGLQFPNYSSELNVNALELDDSALYLCASSSVHQRYEQYFGPGTRLTVT.

This chain connects TRBV27 to TRBJ2-6, with 8 bases fitting TRBD2. V dropped 11 bases and J dropped 0; count of bases not matched to a gene: 21. The CDR3 runs 20 residues. Germline V lookup: CDR1 MNHEY, CDR2 SMNVEV (reference sequence). CDR3: CASSFRALAVADSGANVLTF. For the CDR3, the DNA is TGTGCCTCCTCTTTCCGGGCACTAGCGGTGGCGGACTCTGGGGCCAACGTCCTGACTTTC.

The genes are TRBV6-5 and TRBJ1-3; 7 bases fit TRBD1. Germline assignment: CDR1 MNHEY and CDR2 SVGAGI. CDR3 size: 14 residues. Trimming took 7 bases from V and 0 from J; bases not matched to a gene: 3. The CDR3 bases are TGTGCCAGCATACAGGGGTTCTCTGGAAACACCATATATTTT. The encoded protein is CASIQGFSGNTIYF.

The chain links TRBV4-1 to TRBJ2-3, with 9 bases identical to TRBD2. The CDR3 sequence is 17 residues long. The germline V gene encodes CDR1 MGHRA and CDR2 YSYEKL. V was clipped by 4 bases and J by 5 bases; unmatched bases: 13. The CDR3 nucleotides read TGCGCCAGCAGCCCTTACCTCTGGCGGGGGGGCGTAGATACGCAGTATTTT. Its translation: CASSPYLWRGGVDTQYF.

The CDR3 DNA follows: TGTGCCAGCAGTGAGAGGGCAGCTGGGGCCAACGTCCTGACTTTC. Residues: CASSERAAGANVLTF. The chain joins TRBV6-4 to TRBJ2-6, with D tentatively TRBD2 (5 bases). The CDR3 totals 15 residues. CDR1 and CDR2 (germline): MRHNA, SNTAGT. The V end was cut by 3 bases, the J end by 2 bases, with 8 bases between.

Notes on this clone: Its ends do not fully match the called genes, so a read error is possible. This chain connects TRBV5-1 to TRBJ2-1; 10 positions match TRBD2. This CDR3 has 15 residues. CDR1 is SGHRS and CDR2 is YFSETQ in the germline V gene. The CDR3 here is CASSLGSGGSRAELF. The CDR3 coding sequence is TGCGCCAGCAGCTTGGGTAGCGGGGGGTCGCGAGCCGAGCTCTTC.

The chain employs TRBV7-2 and TRBJ1-1; 9 nucleotides align to TRBD1. The V segment lost 4 bases and the J segment 1 base; nucleotides outside the gene matches: 1. Germline lookup yields CDR1 SGHTA and CDR2 FQGNSA. The CDR3 loop spans 14 amino acids. The chain's CDR3 is CASSWTGENTEAFF. The CDR3, as DNA: TGTGCCAGCAGCTGGACAGGGGAGAACACTGAAGCTTTCTTT.

This clone is a singleton in its sample. The gene calls are TRBV5-4 and TRBJ2-1; the match to TRBD1 covers 9 bases. This CDR3 has 14 amino acids. Germline lookup yields CDR1 SGHNT and CDR2 YYREEE (reference sequence). V was pared by 5 bases and J by 3 bases, with 3 bases of the junction left unmatched. The CDR3 is CASSEGQGYNEQFF. In DNA form, the CDR3 reads TGTGCCAGCAGTGAGGGACAGGGCTACAATGAGCAGTTCTTC. The full variable domain, with the rest looked up from reference TRBV5-4 and TRBJ2-1, is ETGVTQSPTHLIKTRGQQVTLRCSSQSGHNTVSWYQQALGQGPQFIFQYYREEENGRGNFPPRFSGLQFPNYSSELNVNALELDDSALYLCASSEGQGYNEQFFGPGTRLTVL.

The chain recombines TRBV5-6 with TRBJ1-1, with TRBD1 matching 7 bases. Germline lookup yields CDR1 SGHDT and CDR2 YYEEEE. The CDR3 is made up of 15 amino acids. V lost 6 bases, J lost 2 bases, and 10 bases stayed unmatched. CDR3 nucleotide sequence: TGTGCCAGCAAGAGGGGGCGTGGGACAAACACTGAAGCTTTCTTT. Residues: CASKRGRGTNTEAFF. The whole variable domain, filled in from reference TRBV5-6 and TRBJ1-1, reads DAGVTQSPTHLIKTRGQQVTLRCSPKSGHDTVSWYQQALGQGPQFIFQYYEEEERQRGNFPDRFSGHQFPNYSSELNVNALLLGDSALYLCASKRGRGTNTEAFFGQGTRLTVV.

V gene TRBV27 combines with J gene TRBJ2-1; weak D call: TRBD1 (6 bases). Germline CDR1 is MNHEY and CDR2 is SMNVEV (reference sequence). This CDR3 spans 16 amino acids. V was trimmed by 5 bases and J by 4 bases, leaving 18 bases between them. For the CDR3, the DNA is TGTGCCAGCAGTCCCCCTAAGGGGGTCCCTTACAATGAGCAGTTCTTC. This translates into CASSPPKGVPYNEQFF.

The V gene is TRBV19, the J gene TRBJ2-4, with TRBD2 matching 15 bases. Germline loops: CDR1 LNHDA, CDR2 SQIVND (reference sequence). The CDR3 covers 19 residues. Germline trimming cut 0 bases from V and 2 bases from J; bases unmatched to any gene: 5. The CDR3 nucleotides are TGTGCCAGTAGTATAGATCCGGGACTAGCGGGAGGTACCAAAAACATTCAGTACTTC. This encodes CASSIDPGLAGGTKNIQYF.

CDR3 in amino acids: CASRPGTSGTYEQYF. The CDR3 DNA sequence: TGTGCCAGCAGACCCGGGACTAGCGGTACCTACGAGCAGTACTTC. The chain has TRBV6-5 and TRBJ2-7, with TRBD2 matching 11 bases. This CDR3 region has 15 residues. Germline V lookup: CDR1 MNHEY, CDR2 SVGAGI. Unmatched junction bases numbered 6, after V lost 6 bases and J lost 2 bases.

The V and J genes are TRBV2 and TRBJ2-5; tentatively, D is TRBD2 (6 bases). Trimming removed 3 bases at V and 1 base at J, with 9 bases between. Germline V gives CDR1 SNHLY, CDR2 FYNNEI. CDR3 length equals 14 residues. The CDR3 DNA follows: TGTGCCAGCAGTGAGGGGGGACTCCAAGAGACCCAGTACTTC. Protein: CASSEGGLQETQYF.

V gene TRBV3-1 (or the pseudogene TRBV3-2) combines with J gene TRBJ1-4, with D unresolved. Trimming took 4 bases from V and 0 from J, leaving 9 bases between them. The CDR3 consists of 15 residues. Germline values: CDR1 LGHDT, CDR2 YNNKEL (reference sequence). The CDR3 region has the DNA TGTGCCAGCAGCCCCCCAGTGTCAACTAATGAAAAACTGTTTTTT. Translated: CASSPPVSTNEKLFF.

The chain has TRBV2 and TRBJ1-4; 8 bases line up with TRBD1. V shed 2 bases, J shed 6 bases, and the junction held 5 bases outside the gene matches. The CDR3 spans 15 residues. CDR1 and CDR2 (germline): SNHLY, FYNNEI. This CDR3 reads CASSELAGGDEKLFF. In DNA form, the CDR3 reads TGTGCCAGCAGTGAACTGGCAGGGGGCGATGAAAAACTGTTTTTT.

The rearrangement links TRBV24-1 to TRBJ2-1, with TRBD2 identical over 11 bases. V was clipped by 4 bases and J by 6 bases; unmatched bases: 10. The CDR3 is 17 residues long. From germline, CDR1 is KGHDR and CDR2 SFDVKD. The DNA for the CDR3 is TGTGCCACCAGTGAACCAACTAGCGGGAGAATACTCAATGAGCAGTTCTTC. Protein sequence: CATSEPTSGRILNEQFF.

This clone was seen once. The rearrangement uses TRBV6-1 and TRBJ1-4; D is uncertain. The CDR3 spans 14 residues. CDR1 and CDR2 from the germline V gene are MNHNS and SASEGT. Deletions cut 0 bases from V and 5 bases from J, with 7 bases between. The CDR3 nucleotides are TGTGCCAGCAGTGAAGCAGGGAGAAATGAAAAACTGTTTTTT. This translates into CASSEAGRNEKLFF.

This chain uses TRBV18 with TRBJ1-5; D is perhaps TRBD1 (6 bases). V shed 6 bases and J shed 4 bases, with 10 bases lying between them. The CDR3 length is 13 residues. Per germline, CDR1 KGHSH and CDR2 LQKENI. CDR3 in amino acids: CASSTGTNQPQHF. DNA for the CDR3: TGTGCCAGCTCTACAGGGACAAATCAGCCCCAGCATTTT. The full variable domain, completed using reference TRBV18 and TRBJ1-5, is NAGVMQNPRHLVRRRGQEARLRCSPMKGHSHVYWYRQLPEEGLKFMVYLQKENIIDESGMPKERFSAEFPKEGPSILRIQQVVRGDSAAYFCASSTGTNQPQHFGDGTRLSIL.

CDR3 amino acids: CASGVGNTIYF. The DNA for the CDR3 is TGTGCCAGCGGAGTAGGAAACACCATATATTTT. The chain couples TRBV7-3 to TRBJ1-3; D uncertain. Germline lookup yields CDR1 SGHTA and CDR2 FQGTGA. The CDR3 runs to 11 residues. V was cut by 8 bases and J by 4 bases, with 6 bases left in between.

The rearrangement joins TRBV28 to TRBJ1-2; 12 positions agree with TRBD1. V lost 6 bases and J lost 8; bases outside the gene matches: 10. The CDR3 is made up of 15 amino acids. Germline loops: CDR1 MDHEN, CDR2 SYDVKM. Written as DNA, the CDR3 is TGTGCCAGCAGACACCCCGGGACAGGGGGCTCCGGCTACACCTTC. This codes for CASRHPGTGGSGYTF.

This sequence joins TRBV6-6 and TRBJ1-2; TRBD1 matches at 10 bases. The CDR3 is made up of 11 amino acids. Per the germline V gene, CDR1 is MNHNY and CDR2 is SVGAGI (reference sequence). The trim removed 8 bases at V and 6 bases at J, leaving 0 bases unmatched. The CDR3 bases are TGTGCCAGCGACAGGGGGCATGGCTACACCTTC. It is translated as CASDRGHGYTF.

This rearrangement joins TRBV2 to TRBJ2-2; D may be TRBD1 (5 bases). CDR1 and CDR2 (germline): SNHLY, FYNNEI. The CDR3 runs to 12 residues. V was cut by 4 bases and J by 9 bases, with 9 bases left in between. The CDR3 loop is CASSGQHRELFF. CDR3 sequence (DNA): TGTGCCAGCAGTGGACAGCACCGGGAGCTGTTTTTT.

V and J are TRBV5-4 and TRBJ1-2, with D possibly being TRBD1 (6 bases). Per germline, CDR1 SGHNT and CDR2 YYREEE (reference sequence). V was pared by 5 bases and J by 1 base, with 15 bases between. The CDR3 spans 15 residues. As DNA, the CDR3 is TGTGCCAGCAGGGGACAACAGGGTTTTAACTATGGCTACACCTTC. It codes for CASRGQQGFNYGYTF.

The V gene is TRBV18, the J gene TRBJ2-7; 10 positions agree with TRBD2. V shed 4 bases, J shed 2 bases, and the junction held 17 bases outside the gene matches. This CDR3 region has 19 residues. CDR1 is KGHSH and CDR2 is LQKENI in the germline V gene. This chain's CDR3 is CASSQTRVETSGIPYEQYF. CDR3 nucleotides: TGTGCCAGCTCACAAACCAGGGTAGAAACTAGCGGGATACCCTACGAGCAGTACTTC.

The rearrangement links TRBV5-1 to TRBJ2-5; TRBD1 might be the D (6 bases). The CDR3 contains 14 residues. Trimming took 4 bases from V and 1 from J, leaving 11 bases between them. CDR1 is SGHRS and CDR2 is YFSETQ in the germline V gene. The CDR3 sequence is CASSLQGSQETQYF. The CDR3 DNA is TGCGCCAGCAGCCTACAGGGATCCCAAGAGACCCAGTACTTC.